This T cell receptor (beta chain) was found in a study of post-analysis software for immune sequencing data. On the study more broadly: The patients showed relapsing-remitting, secondary progressive and progressive-relapsing multiple sclerosis courses.

From germline, CDR1 is DFQATT and CDR2 SNEGSKA (reference sequence). The CDR3 runs to 13 residues. The V end lost 2 bases, the J end lost 5 bases, and 12 bases lay between the germline ends. Study findings and constraints: Under F measure analysis, samples from one preparation batch co-clustered strongly. Controls showed significantly higher normalized Chao1 diversity than did multiple sclerosis patients. The five TRBV segments detected at higher frequency in patients than in controls included TRBV5-6, TRBV5-1 and TRBV20-1.

Turning to this clonotype: Its antigen is not identified.

cDNA libraries of TCR beta carried unique molecular identifiers. The authors obtained some 500,000 cDNA molecules from approximately 1 to 10 million T cells. TCRdb reanalysed the PCR reads using MiXCR and keeps one entry per CDR3 protein. The sample shows 740,000 or so distinct CDR3 sequences, around 53% of them seen only once. The receptor's source is a girl under 18 with multiple sclerosis. The specimen sequenced was blood. This chain connects TRBV20-1 to TRBJ2-5; no clear D. CDR3 coding DNA: TGCAGTGCTAGATTTGAGGCCCTCGAGACCCAGTACTTC. This gives the protein CSARFEALETQYF.